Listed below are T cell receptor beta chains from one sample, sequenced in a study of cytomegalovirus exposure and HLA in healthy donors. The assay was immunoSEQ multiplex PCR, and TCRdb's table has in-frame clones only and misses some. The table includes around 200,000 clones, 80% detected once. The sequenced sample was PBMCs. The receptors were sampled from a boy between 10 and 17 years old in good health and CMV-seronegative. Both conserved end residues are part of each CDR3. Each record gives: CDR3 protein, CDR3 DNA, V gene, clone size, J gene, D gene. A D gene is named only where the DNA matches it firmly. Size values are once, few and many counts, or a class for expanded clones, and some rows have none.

CDR3aa: CASSAPSSQPETQYF
CDR3nt: TGTGCCAGCAGCGCCCCTAGCAGCCAACCGGAGACCCAGTACTTC
v_gene: TRBV7-2
abundance: -
j_gene: TRBJ2-5
d_gene: -

CDR3aa: CASSDLSSYNSPLHF
CDR3nt: TGTGCCAGCAGTGATTTGAGCTCCTATAATTCACCCCTCCACTTT
v_gene: TRBV6-1
abundance: -
j_gene: TRBJ1-6
d_gene: -

CDR3aa: CASTKTGGIEAFF
CDR3nt: TGTGCCAGTACCAAGACAGGGGGGATTGAAGCTTTCTTT
v_gene: TRBV19
abundance: once
j_gene: TRBJ1-1
d_gene: TRBD1

CDR3aa: CASSLGSGQGIQETQYF
CDR3nt: TGTGCCAGCAGCCTCGGATCCGGACAAGGGATACAAGAGACCCAGTACTTC
v_gene: TRBV9
abundance: -
j_gene: TRBJ2-5
d_gene: -

CDR3aa: CASSPGGGGDNEQFF
CDR3nt: TGTGCCAGCAGCCCAGGAGGGGGAGGGGACAATGAGCAGTTCTTC
v_gene: TRBV27
abundance: -
j_gene: TRBJ2-1
d_gene: -

CDR3aa: CASSVGTASNQPQHF
CDR3nt: TGTGCCAGCAGCGTCGGGACAGCTAGCAATCAGCCCCAGCATTTT
v_gene: TRBV9
abundance: -
j_gene: TRBJ1-5
d_gene: TRBD1

CDR3aa: CASSLGDGLYEQYF
CDR3nt: TGCGCCAGCAGCCTCGGGGACGGACTATACGAGCAGTACTTC
v_gene: TRBV5-1
abundance: once
j_gene: TRBJ2-7
d_gene: -

CDR3aa: CASRASLAGYNEQFF
CDR3nt: TGTGCCAGCAGAGCGTCCCTAGCGGGGTACAATGAGCAGTTCTTC
v_gene: TRBV27
abundance: -
j_gene: TRBJ2-1
d_gene: TRBD2

CDR3aa: CASSSLGLAGISGANVLTF
CDR3nt: TGTGCCAGCAGCTCCCTTGGACTAGCGGGGATCTCTGGGGCCAACGTCCTGACTTTC
v_gene: TRBV7-3
abundance: few
j_gene: TRBJ2-6
d_gene: TRBD2

CDR3aa: CASSVDRTATINYGYTF
CDR3nt: TGTGCCAGCAGCGTAGACAGGACAGCTACTATTAACTATGGCTACACCTTC
v_gene: TRBV9
abundance: -
j_gene: TRBJ1-2
d_gene: -

CDR3aa: CASIQGDSGNTIYF
CDR3nt: TGTGCCAGTATACAGGGGGACTCTGGAAACACCATATATTTT
v_gene: TRBV19
abundance: -
j_gene: TRBJ1-3
d_gene: TRBD1

CDR3aa: CASSLELNTEAFF
CDR3nt: TGTGCCAGCAGTCTAGAGCTGAACACTGAAGCTTTCTTT
v_gene: TRBV6-1
abundance: few
j_gene: TRBJ1-1
d_gene: -

CDR3aa: CASSYPSTGGEGPQHF
CDR3nt: TGTGCCAGCAGCTACCCCTCGACAGGGGGCGAAGGACCCCAGCATTTT
v_gene: TRBV6-6
abundance: -
j_gene: TRBJ1-5
d_gene: TRBD1

CDR3aa: CASRADRGLFGYTF
CDR3nt: TGTGCCAGCAGGGCTGACAGGGGGCTGTTCGGCTACACCTTC
v_gene: TRBV2
abundance: -
j_gene: TRBJ1-2
d_gene: TRBD1

CDR3aa: CASSFRTGLDF
CDR3nt: TGTGCCAGCTCTTTTCGAACAGGGCTCGATTTT
v_gene: TRBV6-6
abundance: -
j_gene: TRBJ1-5
d_gene: -

CDR3aa: CASSATGGSSGANVLTF
CDR3nt: TGTGCCAGCAGCGCCACAGGGGGTAGCTCTGGGGCCAACGTCCTGACTTTC
v_gene: TRBV9
abundance: -
j_gene: TRBJ2-6
d_gene: TRBD1

CDR3aa: CASSPAGGLYGYTF
CDR3nt: TGTGCCAGCAGCCCTGCGGGGGGACTCTATGGCTACACCTTC
v_gene: TRBV27
abundance: once
j_gene: TRBJ1-2
d_gene: -

CDR3aa: CASSGGPPPLGYTF
CDR3nt: TGTGCCAGCAGTGGCGGGCCTCCCCCCCTGGGCTACACCTTC
v_gene: TRBV6-1
abundance: -
j_gene: TRBJ1-2
d_gene: -

CDR3aa: CASSVDRDRGAGTEAFF
CDR3nt: TGTGCCAGCAGCGTCGACCGGGACAGGGGGGCGGGAACTGAAGCTTTCTTT
v_gene: TRBV9
abundance: once
j_gene: TRBJ1-1
d_gene: TRBD1

CDR3aa: CASTSREYRNTEAFF
CDR3nt: TGTGCCAGTACCTCTCGCGAGTATCGGAACACTGAAGCTTTCTTT
v_gene: TRBV19
abundance: -
j_gene: TRBJ1-1
d_gene: -

CDR3aa: CASSVTTETNTGELFF
CDR3nt: TGTGCCAGCAGCGTAACCACAGAGACGAACACCGGGGAGCTGTTTTTT
v_gene: TRBV9
abundance: -
j_gene: TRBJ2-2
d_gene: -

CDR3aa: CASSIPRTGGTEAFF
CDR3nt: TGTGCCAGTAGTATACCACGGACGGGGGGCACTGAAGCTTTCTTT
v_gene: TRBV19
abundance: -
j_gene: TRBJ1-1
d_gene: -

CDR3aa: CASSQGGQQEDTQYF
CDR3nt: TGCGCCAGCAGCCAGGGGGGACAGCAAGAAGATACGCAGTATTTT
v_gene: TRBV4-3
abundance: -
j_gene: TRBJ2-3
d_gene: -

CDR3aa: CASSVGRGGGSLLIEQYF
CDR3nt: TGTGCCAGCAGCGTGGGGCGGGGGGGAGGGTCCCTACTTATCGAGCAGTACTTC
v_gene: TRBV5-6
abundance: few
j_gene: TRBJ2-7
d_gene: TRBD2

CDR3aa: CASSFGTTQFF
CDR3nt: TGTGCCAGCAGTTTCGGGACTACGCAGTTCTTC
v_gene: TRBV27
abundance: once
j_gene: TRBJ2-1
d_gene: TRBD2

CDR3aa: CASSAWTGVRGANVLTF
CDR3nt: TGTGCCAGCAGCGCCTGGACGGGGGTGAGGGGGGCCAACGTCCTGACTTTC
v_gene: TRBV9
abundance: -
j_gene: TRBJ2-6
d_gene: -

CDR3aa: CASNRQGLNMNQPQHF
CDR3nt: TGTGCCAGTAATAGGCAGGGATTAAACATGAATCAGCCCCAGCATTTT
v_gene: TRBV19
abundance: -
j_gene: TRBJ1-5
d_gene: -

CDR3aa: CASNLMGLNTEAFF
CDR3nt: TGTGCCAGCAACTTAATGGGCCTGAACACTGAAGCTTTCTTT
v_gene: TRBV9
abundance: -
j_gene: TRBJ1-1
d_gene: -

CDR3aa: CASSDQGAGETQYF
CDR3nt: TGTGCCAGCTCAGACCAGGGGGCAGGGGAGACCCAGTACTTC
v_gene: TRBV18
abundance: -
j_gene: TRBJ2-5
d_gene: TRBD1

CDR3aa: CASSQESPILTSGGPSSYEQYF
CDR3nt: TGCGCCAGCAGCCAAGAGTCCCCGATCTTGACTAGCGGGGGCCCTAGCTCCTACGAGCAGTACTTC
v_gene: TRBV4-1
abundance: -
j_gene: TRBJ2-7
d_gene: TRBD2

CDR3aa: CASSSAGRTEAFF
CDR3nt: TGTGCCAGCAGCTCCGCCGGTCGCACTGAAGCTTTCTTT
v_gene: TRBV7-6
abundance: -
j_gene: TRBJ1-1
d_gene: -

CDR3aa: CASSRRLGNQPQHF
CDR3nt: TGTGCCAGTAGTAGACGACTGGGCAATCAGCCCCAGCATTTT
v_gene: TRBV19
abundance: -
j_gene: TRBJ1-5
d_gene: -

CDR3aa: CASSLVGDRDSPLHF
CDR3nt: TGTGCCAGCAGCTTAGTAGGAGACAGGGATTCACCCCTCCACTTT
v_gene: TRBV11-2
abundance: -
j_gene: TRBJ1-6
d_gene: TRBD1

CDR3aa: CAISESTGRDEQYF
CDR3nt: TGTGCCATCAGTGAGTCGACTGGGAGGGACGAGCAGTACTTC
v_gene: TRBV10-3
abundance: -
j_gene: TRBJ2-7
d_gene: TRBD2

CDR3aa: CASSYSGLPGNTIYF
CDR3nt: TGTGCCAGCAGCTACTCAGGGTTACCCGGAAACACCATATATTTT
v_gene: TRBV11-2
abundance: -
j_gene: TRBJ1-3
d_gene: -

CDR3aa: CASSLFDRVAEAFF
CDR3nt: TGTGCCAGCAGCTTATTCGACAGGGTCGCTGAAGCTTTCTTT
v_gene: TRBV5-6
abundance: -
j_gene: TRBJ1-1
d_gene: TRBD1

CDR3aa: CASSLVGSVRETQYF
CDR3nt: TGTGCCAGCAGCTTAGTCGGGTCGGTAAGAGAGACCCAGTACTTC
v_gene: TRBV7-9
abundance: -
j_gene: TRBJ2-5
d_gene: -

CDR3aa: CASSLDVIGTASF
CDR3nt: TGTGCCAGCAGCTTAGATGTGATCGGGACTGCGTCCTTC
v_gene: TRBV11-2
abundance: -
j_gene: TRBJ1-2
d_gene: -

CDR3aa: CASSDGLDPIGNEQFF
CDR3nt: TGTGCCAGCAGTGATGGACTAGACCCTATCGGGAATGAGCAGTTCTTC
v_gene: TRBV2
abundance: -
j_gene: TRBJ2-1
d_gene: TRBD2

CDR3aa: CASSSPRGGPYNEQFF
CDR3nt: TGTGCCAGCAGCTCTCCGAGGGGGGGACCCTACAATGAGCAGTTCTTC
v_gene: TRBV11-2
abundance: -
j_gene: TRBJ2-1
d_gene: -

CDR3aa: CASNPRGGGTYEQYF
CDR3nt: TGTGCCAGCAACCCGCGCGGGGGCGGAACCTACGAGCAGTACTTC
v_gene: TRBV27
abundance: -
j_gene: TRBJ2-7
d_gene: -

CDR3aa: CASSPTELTGYTF
CDR3nt: TGTGCCAGCAGCCCCACAGAACTGACAGGCTACACCTTC
v_gene: TRBV27
abundance: -
j_gene: TRBJ1-2
d_gene: -

CDR3aa: CASSPTEISGYGYTF
CDR3nt: TGTGCCAGCAGTCCTACAGAGATCTCCGGCTATGGCTACACCTTC
v_gene: TRBV6-4
abundance: -
j_gene: TRBJ1-2
d_gene: -

CDR3aa: CSSSLVGTEAQLFF
CDR3nt: TGTTCCAGCAGCTTAGTAGGGACAGAAGCCCAACTGTTTTTT
v_gene: TRBV7-9
abundance: -
j_gene: TRBJ1-4
d_gene: TRBD1

CDR3aa: CASSLTGGVWGGEAFF
CDR3nt: TGTGCCAGCAGCCTGACAGGGGGCGTTTGGGGTGGTGAAGCTTTCTTT
v_gene: TRBV7-3
abundance: -
j_gene: TRBJ1-1
d_gene: TRBD1

CDR3aa: CASSRTGRSYEQYF
CDR3nt: TGTGCCAGCAGCCGGACAGGGAGATCCTACGAGCAGTACTTC
v_gene: TRBV5-8
abundance: -
j_gene: TRBJ2-7
d_gene: TRBD1

CDR3aa: CAISPGQGDYEQYF
CDR3nt: TGTGCCATCTCACCGGGACAGGGGGACTACGAGCAGTACTTC
v_gene: TRBV10-3
abundance: -
j_gene: TRBJ2-7
d_gene: TRBD1

CDR3aa: CASSPSGSSSYEQYF
CDR3nt: TGTGCCAGCAGCCCTAGCGGGAGTAGCTCCTACGAGCAGTACTTC
v_gene: TRBV9
abundance: few
j_gene: TRBJ2-7
d_gene: TRBD2

CDR3aa: CASSQGTGVGDGTEAFF
CDR3nt: TGCGCCAGCAGCCAAGGGACAGGGGTAGGTGATGGAACTGAAGCTTTCTTT
v_gene: TRBV4-3
abundance: -
j_gene: TRBJ1-1
d_gene: TRBD1

CDR3aa: CASSLRLAGVSSYEQYF
CDR3nt: TGTGCCAGCAGCTTACGGCTAGCGGGGGTATCCTCCTACGAGCAGTACTTC
v_gene: TRBV13
abundance: -
j_gene: TRBJ2-7
d_gene: TRBD2

CDR3aa: CASSSGERRYTEAFF
CDR3nt: TGTGCCAGCAGCTCCGGGGAGAGGCGGTACACTGAAGCTTTCTTT
v_gene: TRBV7-9
abundance: once
j_gene: TRBJ1-1
d_gene: -

CDR3aa: CASSLGGGSDYGYTF
CDR3nt: TGTGCCAGCAGTTTAGGGGGGGGGTCGGACTATGGCTACACCTTC
v_gene: TRBV27
abundance: -
j_gene: TRBJ1-2
d_gene: -

CDR3aa: CSVADSRTTYEQYF
CDR3nt: TGCAGCGTTGCTGACAGCCGAACAACCTACGAGCAGTACTTC
v_gene: TRBV29-1
abundance: -
j_gene: TRBJ2-7
d_gene: -

CDR3aa: CASPVGTGSYNEQFF
CDR3nt: TGTGCCAGCCCTGTGGGGACAGGCTCCTACAATGAGCAGTTCTTC
v_gene: TRBV6-1
abundance: -
j_gene: TRBJ2-1
d_gene: TRBD1

CDR3aa: CASSLDSTGGNYGYTF
CDR3nt: TGTGCCAGCAGCTTGGATTCGACAGGGGGGAACTATGGCTACACCTTC
v_gene: TRBV11-2
abundance: -
j_gene: TRBJ1-2
d_gene: TRBD1

CDR3aa: CAWSPDRGPTYEQYF
CDR3nt: TGTGCCTGGAGCCCGGACAGGGGTCCTACCTACGAGCAGTACTTC
v_gene: TRBV30
abundance: -
j_gene: TRBJ2-7
d_gene: TRBD1

CDR3aa: CASSQIYSPEEFF
CDR3nt: TGCGCCAGCAGCCAAATTTATTCCCCAGAGGAGTTCTTC
v_gene: TRBV4-1
abundance: -
j_gene: TRBJ2-1
d_gene: -

CDR3aa: CASSFQQGAREQYF
CDR3nt: TGTGCCAGCAGCTTTCAACAGGGGGCGAGGGAGCAGTACTTC
v_gene: TRBV5-4
abundance: -
j_gene: TRBJ2-7
d_gene: TRBD1